These T cell receptor beta chains were read from a single sample in a study of Ad26.COV2.S vaccination and SARS-CoV-2 variants. Sequencing used immunoSEQ multiplex PCR; TCRdb keeps in-frame clones, though not all of them. The repertoire holds around 450,000 clones, more than 80% seen once, with 10% to 15% in the top ten. Sequencing was performed on peripheral blood, taken in a trial of Ad26.COV2.S vaccine versus placebo. These receptors all come from a person between 18 and 65 years old who received the Ad26.COV2.S COVID-19 vaccine or a placebo. Both conserved end residues are part of each CDR3. Part of the rows lack a size; the others show once, few, many or a class for expanded clones.

V	J	size	CDR3
TRBV9	TRBJ1-5	.	CASSVEPLQPQHF
TRBV18	TRBJ2-7	.	CASSPLRGDEQYF
TRBV12-3/TRBV12-4	TRBJ2-5	few	CASSFGVRETQYF
TRBV12-3/TRBV12-4	TRBJ2-1	.	CASSLEYNEQFF
TRBV11-3	TRBJ2-1	.	CASSLGGSSDEQFF
TRBV9	TRBJ1-3	.	CASSPTGGGNTIYF
TRBV18	TRBJ1-4	.	CASSPPGVSEKLFF
TRBV5-1	TRBJ2-5	.	CASSSGSSRRETQYF
TRBV27	TRBJ1-3	.	CASSLIAPSGGNTIYF
TRBV5-5	TRBJ2-3	.	CASSRGDTQYF
TRBV19	TRBJ1-1	once	CASSIGQGNTEAFF
TRBV15	TRBJ1-2	.	CATSSIGREGARGYTF
TRBV2	TRBJ1-2	.	CAERGRGLSYGYTF
TRBV7-9	TRBJ1-6	.	CASSPGQGGPSPLHF
TRBV4-3	TRBJ2-1	.	CASSRGRDRGYNEQFF
TRBV15	TRBJ2-1	.	CATSRDRTSGVYDEQFF
TRBV12-3/TRBV12-4	TRBJ1-5	.	CASSVDRDQPQHF
TRBV2	TRBJ1-5	.	CASSEKTVGNQPQHF
TRBV6-5	TRBJ2-3	.	CASSQWTGWDTQYF
TRBV18	TRBJ2-2	few	CASSPADRDTGELFF
TRBV2	TRBJ2-1	.	CASSPDRGSYNEQFF
TRBV30	TRBJ1-4	.	CAWSANEKLFF
TRBV27	TRBJ2-1	.	CASSLTSGRIEQFF
TRBV5-4	TRBJ2-3	.	CASSSLTGGATDTQYF
TRBV5-4	TRBJ1-1	.	CASSQNPQSPNTEAFF
TRBV6-1	TRBJ1-1	.	CASSEGSGSYTEAFF
TRBV7-2	TRBJ1-2	.	CASHRDSSSHEYGYTF
TRBV5-1	TRBJ2-1	.	CASSLGLAGGTGTYNEQFF
TRBV28	TRBJ2-1	.	CASSLWGGRAVTYNEQFF
TRBV18	TRBJ2-6	.	CASSPSISGANVLTF
TRBV27	TRBJ2-3	.	CATSGLAGENRDTQYF
TRBV6-2/TRBV6-3	TRBJ1-1	.	CASSYPGHENTEAFF
TRBV6-5	TRBJ2-1	.	CASRGPEQGKDEQFF
TRBV19	TRBJ2-2	few	CASTDRGATGELFF
TRBV6-2/TRBV6-3	TRBJ2-7	.	CASSSRTSGESYEQYF
TRBV4-1	TRBJ2-1	.	CASSLQTLAGGEQFF
TRBV18	TRBJ1-1	.	CASSQIQGPGGGDSNTEAFF
TRBV15	TRBJ1-1	.	CATSRDQGDTEAFF
TRBV6-5	TRBJ2-1	.	CASSSSGTGASGEQFF
TRBV30	TRBJ1-6	.	CASRTGRLGDSPLHF
TRBV7-9	TRBJ2-3	once	CASSINGLAGDTQYF
TRBV5-1	TRBJ1-3	.	CASQTGDRSSGNTIYF
TRBV11-3	TRBJ1-5	.	CASSSGGSNQPQHF
TRBV5-4	TRBJ1-2	.	CASSLETGDNYGYTF
TRBV5-1	TRBJ1-2	.	CASSFRMDYGYTF
TRBV5-1	TRBJ2-3	.	CASSPGISPSTDTQYF
TRBV5-1	TRBJ2-1	.	CASSPGQGKYNEQFF
TRBV4-3	TRBJ2-7	.	CASSATGGSYEQYF
TRBV7-9	TRBJ2-1	.	CASSPSGREGNYPNEQFF
TRBV7-2	TRBJ1-3	.	CASSVYRGSGNTIYF
TRBV10-1	TRBJ2-3	.	CASSGSERDADTQYF
TRBV7-6	TRBJ2-7	.	CASSPGTTVHEQYF
TRBV19	TRBJ2-1	.	CASSRGTSGISEQFF
TRBV19	TRBJ1-4	.	CASSRSQRNEKLFF
TRBV2	TRBJ1-2	.	CASSENPSPYYGYTF
TRBV28	TRBJ1-2	.	CASSEETYGYTF